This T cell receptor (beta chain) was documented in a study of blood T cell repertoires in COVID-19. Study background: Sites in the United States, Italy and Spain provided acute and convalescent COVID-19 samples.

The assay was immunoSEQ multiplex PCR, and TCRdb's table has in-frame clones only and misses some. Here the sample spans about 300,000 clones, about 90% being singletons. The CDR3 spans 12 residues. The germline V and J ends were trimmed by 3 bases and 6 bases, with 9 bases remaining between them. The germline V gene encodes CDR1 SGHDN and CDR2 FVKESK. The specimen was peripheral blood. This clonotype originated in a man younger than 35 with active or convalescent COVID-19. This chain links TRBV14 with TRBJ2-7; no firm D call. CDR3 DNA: TGTGCCAGCAGCCAGGGCAGCCGCGAGCAGTACTTC. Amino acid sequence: CASSQGSREQYF.